The sequence of this T cell receptor (beta chain) was determined in a study of T cell responses to AZD1222 COVID-19 vaccine. Across the whole study: Samples with a second dose at about 4 or about 12 weeks were pooled together.

Some clones are missing from TCRdb's copy, which holds only in-frame ones; the method was immunoSEQ multiplex PCR. The sample lists about 92,000 clones; 80% to 90% were seen once. This CDR3 has 13 residues. Trimming shortened V by 5 bases and J by 7 bases, and 14 bases separated the two germline ends. The rearrangement links TRBV12-3 or TRBV12-4 to TRBJ1-1; perhaps TRBD1 as D (5 bases). The sequenced sample was peripheral blood, obtained on day 0 of AZD1222 vaccination. The TCR sequence derives from an adult in good health. CDR3 sequence: CASSEGRGREAFF. The CDR3 DNA reads as TGTGCCAGCAGTGAGGGACGCGGACGTGAAGCTTTCTTT.